This T cell receptor (beta chain) was obtained from a study of T cells in Graves' hyperthyroidism and ophthalmopathy. At the level of the study: At the time of initial diagnosis and before any treatment, peripheral blood was collected.

Amplification of TCR beta CDR3 regions was performed using RNA transcripts as template. Initially, a first-round RT-PCR of the TCR CDR3 employed the HTBI primer set. TCRdb ran MiXCR on the multiplex PCR reads and lists one entry per CDR3 protein. This sample has some 250,000 distinct CDR3 sequences; roughly 15% occur once, and the top ten carry about an eighth. Unmatched junction bases numbered 11, after V lost 6 bases and J lost 6 bases. Germline V gives CDR1 SNHLY, CDR2 FYNNEI. The CDR3 has 15 amino acids. Patients aged 18 to 65 had newly diagnosed hyperthyroidism that had lasted under 2 months. The study excluded patients with uncontrolled infection, other autoimmune disease, pregnancy or lactation.

The source is a woman in her 40s with Graves' hyperthyroidism that later progressed to Graves' ophthalmopathy. The chain links TRBV2 to TRBJ2-5; 9 nucleotides line up with TRBD1. The sample consisted of blood. The CDR3 is CASSPRDRAGQTQYF. The CDR3 DNA is TGTGCCAGCAGCCCGCGGGACAGGGCCGGACAGACCCAGTACTTC. Full variable domain (outside the CDR3, taken from reference TRBV2 and TRBJ2-5): EPEVTQTPSHQVTQMGQEVILRCVPISNHLYFYWYRQILGQKVEFLVSFYNNEISEKSEIFDDQFSVERPDGSNFTLKIRSTKLEDSAMYFCASSPRDRAGQTQYFGPGTRLLVL.